The clone carrying this TCR beta chain showed up just once. Its antigen is unknown. TCRdb re-analysed the multiplex PCR reads in MiXCR, keeping a single row per CDR3 protein. The table has 190,000 or so distinct CDR3 sequences, roughly 31% seen once. These data come from a study of breast tumors, draining lymph nodes, adjacent tissues. Findings of the study overall: Most tumor T cells seemingly derive from lymph node, then expand in tumor. Luminal-like breast cancer showed significantly greater tumor-nontumor repertoire similarity than basal-like breast cancer did. The lymph node origin of tumor T cells was framed as consistent with a hypothesis, not demonstrated.

Trimming removed 1 base at V and 0 bases at J, with 10 bases between. CDR1 is SGHRS, CDR2 YFSETQ, per germline. CDR3 length equals 15 residues. Samples came from axillary lymph nodes draining the breast cancer. The sequenced material came from axillary lymph node tissue. The J gene is TRBJ1-2, the V gene TRBV5-1, with D hard to call. This receptor was taken from a female donor with breast cancer. Some clones in this sample may be carry-over from other donors' samples. CDR3 bases: TGCGCCAGCAGCTTGTATCAGAGCGCTAACTATGGCTACACCTTC. The encoded protein is CASSLYQSANYGYTF.